What follows are 27 T cell receptor beta chains derived from one specimen sequenced in a study of beta chain features in type 1 diabetes. Sequenced material consisted of expressed TCRB transcripts (all of the isolated RNA was reverse transcribed). Sequencing used immunoSEQ multiplex PCR; TCRdb keeps in-frame clones, though not all of them. The sample shows some 400,000 clones, around 15% of them seen only once. The sequencing input was naive CD4+ T cells from blood. The receptor set was obtained from a woman aged 18-29 years in good health.

The genes are TRBV30 and TRBJ2-1; 11 nucleotides align to TRBD2. Germline CDR1 is GTSNPN and CDR2 is SVGIG (reference sequence). CDR3 size: 13 residues. Trimming took 5 bases from V and 5 from J; bases not matched to a gene: 2. In DNA, the CDR3 is TGTGCCTGGGGGGGACTAGCGGACAATGAGCAGTTCTTC. Its translation is CAWGGLADNEQFF.

V usage is TRBV27 and J usage is TRBJ1-1; weak D call: TRBD1 (6 bases). Germline V gene data show CDR1 as MNHEY and CDR2 as SMNVEV (reference sequence). Trimming stripped 3 bases from V and 5 bases from J, with 19 bases between. The CDR3 consists of 16 residues. In DNA, the CDR3 is TGTGCCAGCAGTTTCCCCGTGGGAGGGGGGAGAACTGAAGCTTTCTTT. Translated: CASSFPVGGGRTEAFF.

The chain has TRBV2 and TRBJ2-7; 9 positions match TRBD1. The CDR3 contains 13 residues. V shed 9 bases, J shed 2 bases, and the junction held 5 bases outside the gene matches. CDR1 is SNHLY, CDR2 FYNNEI, per germline. CDR3 residues: CASAGTGTYEQYF. DNA of the CDR3: TGTGCCAGTGCCGGGACAGGGACCTACGAGCAGTACTTC.

The chain uses TRBV29-1 and TRBJ1-1; perhaps TRBD1 as D (5 bases). The germline V gene encodes CDR1 SQVTM and CDR2 ANQGSEA. The CDR3 loop spans 13 amino acids. The ends were cut back, 7 bases at V and 1 base at J, with 13 bases in the middle. CDR3 residues: CSAYSTGNTEAFF. In DNA form, the CDR3 reads TGCAGCGCGTACTCAACAGGGAACACTGAAGCTTTCTTT.

The chain couples TRBV7-9 to TRBJ2-1, with TRBD2 as a possible D gene (5 bases). Per the germline V gene, CDR1 is SEHNR and CDR2 is FQNEAQ (reference sequence). The CDR3 is made up of 13 amino acids. Between the trimmed V and J ends, which lost 5 bases and 11 bases, there was a span of 16 bases. DNA for the CDR3: TGTGCCAGCAGCACGGACTTGACCGTGAAGCAGTTCTTC. This gives the protein CASSTDLTVKQFF.

This chain connects TRBV9 to TRBJ2-3; a possible D gene is TRBD2 (6 bases). Deletions cut 3 bases from V and 5 bases from J, with 7 bases between. Per germline, CDR1 SGDLS and CDR2 YYNGEE. CDR3 length equals 12 residues. DNA of the CDR3: TGTGCCAGCAGCGAGGAGGGAGATACGCAGTATTTT. As protein: CASSEEGDTQYF.

This clone has more than one count but fewer than ten. The chain recombines TRBV18 with TRBJ2-1, with D perhaps TRBD2 (6 bases). Germline V gene lookup returns CDR1 KGHSH and CDR2 LQKENI. The CDR3 totals 14 residues. Trimming cost V 3 bases and J 5 bases, with 11 bases left between them. This CDR3 is CASSPAGPNNEQFF. The DNA of the CDR3 is TGTGCCAGCTCACCCGCGGGACCAAACAATGAGCAGTTCTTC. The whole variable domain, filled in from reference TRBV18 and TRBJ2-1, reads NAGVMQNPRHLVRRRGQEARLRCSPMKGHSHVYWYRQLPEEGLKFMVYLQKENIIDESGMPKERFSAEFPKEGPSILRIQQVVRGDSAAYFCASSPAGPNNEQFFGPGTRLTVL.

A few counts support this clone. J is TRBJ2-3 and V is TRBV20-1; unclear D gene. The germline CDR1 and CDR2 sequences are DFQATT and SNEGSKA (reference sequence). Trimming took off 6 bases at V and 8 bases at J, with 12 bases between the two ends. The CDR3 length is 11 residues. The CDR3 DNA reads TGCAGTGCCAATACTTATTTTACGCAGTATTTT. As protein: CSANTYFTQYF.

This clone was seen more than once but under ten times. The chain's CDR3 is CASTLEQGPQETQYF. For the CDR3, the DNA is TGTGCCAGCACCCTAGAACAGGGGCCCCAAGAGACCCAGTACTTC. V gene TRBV28 combines with J gene TRBJ2-5; TRBD1 matches at 7 bases. This CDR3 is 15 amino acids long. V shed 7 bases, J shed 1 base, and the junction held 9 bases outside the gene matches. From germline, CDR1 is MDHEN and CDR2 SYDVKM.

The chain is built from TRBV7-2 and TRBJ1-4, with a weak D call TRBD1 (5 bases). This CDR3 contains 16 residues. V gave up 5 bases and J gave up 5 bases, with 18 bases separating them. In germline, CDR1 is SGHTA, CDR2 FQGNSA. As DNA, the CDR3 is TGTGCCAGCAGCCGCGGTCCGGACAAGGCAAATGAAAAACTGTTTTTT. Translated: CASSRGPDKANEKLFF.

This clone turned up a few times. This rearrangement joins TRBV4-3 to TRBJ2-2, with D tentatively TRBD2 (5 bases). Between the trimmed V and J ends, which lost 2 bases and 4 bases, there was a span of 11 bases. Germline lookup yields CDR1 LGHNA and CDR2 YSLEER. The CDR3 is 15 amino acids. Here the CDR3 DNA reads TGCGCCAGCAGCCAATCGGGCGGGCGCACCGGGGAGCTGTTTTTT. This sequence encodes CASSQSGGRTGELFF.

The chain employs TRBV29-1 and TRBJ2-3; TRBD1 might be the D (6 bases). The V gene's germline CDR1 is SQVTM and CDR2 ANQGSEA. This CDR3 is built from 16 residues. V was shortened by 4 bases and J by 4 bases, with 21 bases between the two germline ends. As DNA, the CDR3 is TGCAGCGTTGTACCCCCAGGGGCAGGGGATGCAGATACGCAGTATTTT. This encodes CSVVPPGAGDADTQYF.

This clone has a handful of counts. V usage is TRBV4-1 and J usage is TRBJ1-2, with D possibly TRBD1 on 5 matching bases. The CDR3 is made up of 13 amino acids. The ends were cut back, 1 base at V and 4 bases at J, with 7 bases in the middle. Germline V gene data show CDR1 as MGHRA and CDR2 as YSYEKL. The CDR3 DNA sequence: TGCGCCAGCAGCCAAGGGCAGGGCTATGGCTACACCTTC. Amino acids: CASSQGQGYGYTF.

The gene calls are TRBV7-9 and TRBJ2-1, with unresolved D. The CDR3 is made up of 16 amino acids. V was shortened by 5 bases and J by 2 bases, with 16 bases between the two germline ends. The V gene's germline CDR1 is SEHNR and CDR2 FQNEAQ (reference sequence). The CDR3 nucleotides read TGTGCCAGCAGCCCCCCCCGGGTTCGCCCCTACAATGAGCAGTTCTTC. It yields the protein CASSPPRVRPYNEQFF.

This CDR3 is CASSDGSHYEQYF. The CDR3 coding sequence is TGCGCCAGCAGCGACGGGTCTCACTACGAGCAGTACTTC. The rearrangement uses TRBV5-1 and TRBJ2-7; D unclear. Germline V gene data show CDR1 as SGHRS and CDR2 as YFSETQ. The V and J ends lost 4 bases and 3 bases respectively, with 11 bases between them. The CDR3 loop spans 13 amino acids. The whole variable domain, remainder taken from reference TRBV5-1 and TRBJ2-7, is KAGVTQTPRYLIKTRGQQVTLSCSPISGHRSVSWYQQTPGQGLQFLFEYFSETQRNKGNFPGRFSGRQFSNSRSEMNVSTLELGDSALYLCASSDGSHYEQYFGPGTRLTVT.

CDR3 in DNA: TGCGCCAGCAGCGGGCAGGGGCTTCTAGGGGCCAACGTCCTGACTTTC. Amino acids: CASSGQGLLGANVLTF. V gene TRBV5-1 combines with J gene TRBJ2-6; possible D gene TRBD1, 6 bases. This CDR3 is built from 16 residues. Between the trimmed V and J ends, which lost 4 bases and 4 bases, there was a span of 15 bases. The germline V gene has CDR1 SGHRS and CDR2 YFSETQ.

This clone occurred a few times. This rearrangement joins TRBV6-5 to TRBJ1-2, with TRBD1 as a possible D gene (5 bases). Per the germline V gene, CDR1 is MNHEY and CDR2 is SVGAGI. The CDR3 is 14 residues long. Trimming stripped 2 bases from V and 6 bases from J, with 13 bases between. CDR3 in amino acids: CASSYGGRGNGYTF. DNA of the CDR3: TGTGCCAGCAGTTACGGAGGGAGGGGAAATGGCTACACCTTC.

This clone was found a few times. The chain has TRBV29-1 and TRBJ2-3; D unclear. Germline lookup yields CDR1 SQVTM and CDR2 ANQGSEA. The CDR3 extends over 14 amino acids. Trimming stripped 0 bases from V and 3 bases from J, with 10 bases between. The chain's CDR3 is CSVEDGGVTDTQYF. Written as DNA, the CDR3 is TGCAGCGTTGAAGATGGTGGAGTAACAGATACGCAGTATTTT.

There are a few counts of this clone. The rearrangement joins TRBV11-2 to TRBJ2-3, with a tentative D call TRBD2 (7 bases). The CDR3 loop spans 17 amino acids. Germline loops: CDR1 SGHAT, CDR2 FQNNGV. Trimming removed 1 base at V and 8 bases at J, with 22 bases between. CDR3 in DNA: TGTGCCAGCAGCTTAGGCTTGGAGCGGGGACACAGAGGTACGCAGTATTTT. Its translation: CASSLGLERGHRGTQYF. The entire variable domain, with the rest obtained from reference TRBV11-2 and TRBJ2-3, is as follows: EAGVAQSPRYKIIEKRQSVAFWCNPISGHATLYWYQQILGQGPKLLIQFQNNGVVDDSQLPKDRFSAERLKGVDSTLKIQPAKLEDSAVYLCASSLGLERGHRGTQYFGPGTRLTVL.

This clone was observed a handful of times. The genes are TRBV28 and TRBJ2-7; a possible D gene is TRBD2 (6 bases). The V gene's germline CDR1 is MDHEN and CDR2 SYDVKM. Trimming cost V 4 bases and J 1 base, with 11 bases left between them. This CDR3 comprises 14 residues. CDR3 protein: CASSSQAGSYEQYF. CDR3 in DNA: TGTGCCAGCAGTTCCCAGGCGGGATCCTACGAGCAGTACTTC.

The chain links TRBV28 to TRBJ2-5, with 9 bases lining up with TRBD1. There are 17 residues in the CDR3. Germline lookup yields CDR1 MDHEN and CDR2 SYDVKM. V lost 5 bases to trimming and J lost 5 bases; unmatched junction nucleotides: 15. CDR3 bases: TGTGCCAGCAGTCCCGGACAGGGGCGATCAGTGGTGGAGACCCAGTACTTC. Protein sequence: CASSPGQGRSVVETQYF.

The chain is built from TRBV12-5 and TRBJ1-1; 8 bases are a match to TRBD1. This CDR3 is 15 amino acids long. The V gene end was trimmed by 4 bases and the J gene end by 4 bases; junction bases not matched to a gene: 8. CDR1 is LGHNT, CDR2 FRNRAP, per germline. The DNA of the CDR3 is TGTGCTAGTGGTTCGGTTAACAGGGGGGGCACTGAAGCTTTCTTT. Encoded protein: CASGSVNRGGTEAFF.

This clone has just a few counts. The chain joins TRBV30 to TRBJ2-7; D perhaps matches TRBD1 (6 bases). V lost 5 bases and J 1 base, leaving 12 bases between the germline ends. The CDR3 loop spans 13 amino acids. From germline, CDR1 is GTSNPN and CDR2 SVGIG (reference sequence). CDR3 DNA sequence: TGTGCCTGGGGACAGCAATTGTCCTACGAGCAGTACTTC. This translates into CAWGQQLSYEQYF.

CDR3 DNA sequence: TGTGCCAGCAGCTTAGGGACAGGGGATGAAAAACTGTTTTTT. Its translation is CASSLGTGDEKLFF. The chain uses TRBV7-2 and TRBJ1-4; 9 positions match TRBD1. V was pared by 1 base and J by 6 bases, with 0 bases of the junction left unmatched. Per the germline V gene, CDR1 is SGHTA and CDR2 is FQGNSA. CDR3 size: 14 residues.

V and J are TRBV4-2 and TRBJ2-2; 9 bases are a match to TRBD1. The CDR3 is 16 residues long. The V segment lost 0 bases and the J segment 4 bases; nucleotides outside the gene matches: 3. The germline gives CDR1 LGHNA, CDR2 YNFKEQ. This chain's CDR3 is CASSQDTGGITGELFF. The CDR3 region has the DNA TGTGCCAGCAGCCAAGATACAGGGGGCATCACCGGGGAGCTGTTTTTT.

This clone turned up a few times. The chain has TRBV27 and TRBJ1-1; TRBD1 matches at 10 bases. Germline lookup yields CDR1 MNHEY and CDR2 SMNVEV (reference sequence). The V gene end was trimmed by 5 bases and the J gene end by 4 bases; junction bases not matched to a gene: 7. The CDR3 totals 15 residues. The CDR3 is CASSPKGQGFTEAFF. CDR3 in DNA: TGTGCCAGCAGTCCTAAGGGACAGGGGTTCACTGAAGCTTTCTTT.

The chain uses TRBV10-3 and TRBJ1-1; a weak D match, TRBD1 (5 bases). V was clipped by 6 bases and J by 1 base, with 12 bases between them. Germline CDR1 is ENHRY and CDR2 is SYGVKD. CDR3 length: 14 residues. The CDR3 loop is CAIRRDQGNTEAFF. DNA for the CDR3: TGTGCCATCAGGCGGGATCAGGGGAACACTGAAGCTTTCTTT.